The sequence of this T cell receptor beta chain was determined in a study of OX40 agonist ivuxolimab in advanced cancers. Background on the study: Eligibility rules accepted prior anti-PD-1, anti-PD-L1 or anti-CTLA-4 therapy, and around 40% had some. Notes on the study in general: Individuals who were partial responders at 0.1-3.0 mg/kg had clonal expansion that ranked among the lowest. Antigen targets of the expanded peripheral T cells went undetermined. Both CD4+ and CD8+ T cell populations in blood had undergone clonal expansion by week 6 at 0.1 to 3.0 mg/kg.

This CDR3 is 12 amino acids long. The V end lost 5 bases, the J end lost 2 bases, and 4 bases lay between the germline ends. Germline loops: CDR1 SEHNR, CDR2 FQNEAQ (reference sequence). Note on this clone: The antigen remains undetermined.

Clones were sequenced by immunoSEQ multiplex PCR, and TCRdb holds only the in-frame ones, with some missing. This sample has 83,000 or so clones, with around 84% found just once. J is TRBJ2-1 and V is TRBV7-9, with unresolved D. The sequencing used CD4+ or CD8+ T cells sorted from blood, collected in a trial of the OX40 agonist ivuxolimab. This TCR was recovered from an adult with an advanced solid tumor such as melanoma, head and neck, liver or kidney cancer. The CDR3 DNA is TGTGCCAGCAGCAACCCCTACAATGAGCAGTTCTTC. Protein product: CASSNPYNEQFF. The whole variable domain, remainder taken from reference TRBV7-9 and TRBJ2-1, is DTGVSQNPRHKITKRGQNVTFRCDPISEHNRLYWYRQTLGQGPEFLTYFQNEAQLEKSRLLSDRFSAERPKGSFSTLEIQRTEQGDSAMYLCASSNPYNEQFFGPGTRLTVL.